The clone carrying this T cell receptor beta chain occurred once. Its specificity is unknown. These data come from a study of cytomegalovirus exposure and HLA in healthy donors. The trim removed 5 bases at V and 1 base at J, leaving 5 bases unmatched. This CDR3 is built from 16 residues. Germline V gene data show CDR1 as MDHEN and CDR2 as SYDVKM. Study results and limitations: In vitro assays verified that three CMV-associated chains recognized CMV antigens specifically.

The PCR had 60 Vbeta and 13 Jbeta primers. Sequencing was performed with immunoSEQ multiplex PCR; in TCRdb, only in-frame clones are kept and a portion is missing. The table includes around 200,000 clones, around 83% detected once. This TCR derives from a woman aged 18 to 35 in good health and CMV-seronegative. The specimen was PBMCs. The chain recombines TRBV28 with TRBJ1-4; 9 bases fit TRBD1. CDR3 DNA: TGTGCCAGCAGTAACAGGGGGCTAGGAACTAATGAAAAACTGTTTTTT. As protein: CASSNRGLGTNEKLFF.